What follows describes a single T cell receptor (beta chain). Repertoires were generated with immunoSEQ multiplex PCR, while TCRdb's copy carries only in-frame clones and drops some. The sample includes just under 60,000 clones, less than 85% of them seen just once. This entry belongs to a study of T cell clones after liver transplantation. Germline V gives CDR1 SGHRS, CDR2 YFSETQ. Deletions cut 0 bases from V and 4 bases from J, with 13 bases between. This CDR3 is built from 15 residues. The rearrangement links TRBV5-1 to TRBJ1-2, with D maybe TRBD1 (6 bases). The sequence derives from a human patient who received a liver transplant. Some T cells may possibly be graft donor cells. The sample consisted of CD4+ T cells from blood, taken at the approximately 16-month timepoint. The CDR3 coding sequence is TGCGCCAGCAGCTTGGCCGGGGGCAGAGGCTATGGCTACACCTTC. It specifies CASSLAGGRGYGYTF. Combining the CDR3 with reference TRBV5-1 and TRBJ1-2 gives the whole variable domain KAGVTQTPRYLIKTRGQQVTLSCSPISGHRSVSWYQQTPGQGLQFLFEYFSETQRNKGNFPGRFSGRQFSNSRSEMNVSTLELGDSALYLCASSLAGGRGYGYTFGSGTRLTVV.